The clone carrying this TCR beta chain came up many times. Its specificity is unknown. Combining a sample-barcoded 5' primer with a J-beta primer mix, a second PCR ran for about 6 to 12 cycles. Samples each returned at least 3 million CDR3-containing paired-end reads. MiXCR was run by TCRdb on the 5' RACE reads, yielding one entry per CDR3 protein. The sample comprises fewer than 950,000 distinct CDR3 sequences, about 53% of which are singletons, and around 40% rests with the top ten. Germline CDR1 is LGHDT and CDR2 is YNNKEL (reference sequence). The CDR3 length is 8 residues. The sample is drawn from a study of blood T cells in healthy people across ages. Study conclusions and caveats: Because sorting was not performed, PBMCs prevented conclusive naive versus antigen-experienced comparison. The diversity estimates, figures obtained from one million T cells, were considered underestimates.

The chain carries TRBV3-1 and TRBJ2-7; D uncertain. This TCR was recovered from a man older than 75 in good health. Sequencing used blood. CDR3 in amino acids: CARTRQYF. CDR3 in DNA: TGTGCTAGGACGCGGCAGTACTTC.